This TCR beta chain stems from a study of blood T cells in healthy people across ages. The authors ran a second PCR of about 7 to 11 cycles using a sample-barcoded 5' primer and a J-beta primer mix. A single record per CDR3 protein comes from TCRdb applying MiXCR to the 5' RACE reads. The sample lists 800,000 to 1,300,000 distinct CDR3 sequences; around 25% were seen once. This CDR3 has 16 amino acids. Trimming took 0 bases from V and 6 from J; bases not matched to a gene: 6. Germline V gene sequence: CDR1 MGHRA, CDR2 YSYEKL. This clonotype showed up just a few times. Its matching antigen is unknown. Study-wide results and caveats: Relative to aged donors, long-lived donors carried more naive CD4+ cells and displayed higher diversity.

Separately, the same data were catalogued under a study of T cells of mothers and their children. This second study says: Three mothers and their six children, all healthy Caucasians, donated. Detection yielded no persistent microchimeric T cell clones.

The receptor's source is a girl under 10 years old in good health. The rearrangement uses TRBV4-1 and TRBJ2-4, with 9 bases identical to TRBD1. Sequenced material: blood. The CDR3 spells CASSQEIGDRVNIQYF. The DNA for the CDR3 is TGCGCCAGCAGCCAAGAGATAGGGGACAGGGTAAACATTCAGTACTTC.